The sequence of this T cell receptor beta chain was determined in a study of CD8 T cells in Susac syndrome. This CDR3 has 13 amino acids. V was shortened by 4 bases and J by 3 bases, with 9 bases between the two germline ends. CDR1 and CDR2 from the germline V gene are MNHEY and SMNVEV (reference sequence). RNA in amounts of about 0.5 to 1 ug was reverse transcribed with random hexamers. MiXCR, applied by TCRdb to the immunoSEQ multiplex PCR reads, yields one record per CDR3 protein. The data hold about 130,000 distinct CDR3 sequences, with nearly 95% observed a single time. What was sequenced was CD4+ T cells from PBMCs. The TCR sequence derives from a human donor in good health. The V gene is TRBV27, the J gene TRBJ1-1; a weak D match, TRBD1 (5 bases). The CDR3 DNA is TGTGCCAGCAGTTGGGGACGGTACACTGAAGCTTTCTTT. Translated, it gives CASSWGRYTEAFF.